The 11 T cell receptor beta chains given below trace back to one sample, sequenced in a study of blood T cell repertoires in COVID-19 (TCRdb year 2020). Library preparation employed the immunoSEQ multiplex PCR assay. In its TCRdb copy, this immuneACCESS table keeps in-frame sequences only and misses some clones. Where compared with another copy, unresolved V genes explain less than half of these, and the others have no known cause. The sample has around 100,000 clones on record, 75% to 90% of them singletons. About 34% of the sample is in the top ten clones. Input material: peripheral blood. The receptor set was obtained from a woman older than 75 with acute or convalescent COVID-19.

The J gene is TRBJ1-1, the V gene TRBV19; D is unresolved. CDR1 is LNHDA and CDR2 is SQIVND in the germline V gene (reference sequence). V lost 3 bases to trimming and J lost 0 bases, with 5 bases between them. The CDR3 runs to 13 residues. CDR3 in amino acids: CASSITVNTEAFF. CDR3 sequence (DNA): TGTGCCAGTAGTATTACGGTGAACACTGAAGCTTTCTTT.

The chain couples TRBV20-1 to TRBJ2-3; possibly TRBD2 for D (6 bases). The V end lost 3 bases, the J end lost 7 bases, and 8 bases lay between the germline ends. The CDR3 is 11 amino acids. Germline loops: CDR1 DFQATT, CDR2 SNEGSKA (reference sequence). DNA for the CDR3: TGCAGTGCTAGGGGGGGATATACGCAGTATTTT. This sequence encodes CSARGGYTQYF.

The genes are TRBV5-8 and TRBJ1-2, with unresolved D. The CDR3 has 14 residues. The germline V gene encodes CDR1 SGHTS and CDR2 YDEGEE. V gave up 0 bases and J gave up 0 bases, with 6 bases separating them. CDR3 sequence: CASSLGGSNYGYTF. CDR3 coding DNA: TGTGCCAGCAGCTTGGGCGGATCTAACTATGGCTACACCTTC.

This clone was detected only a few times. This chain uses TRBV11-2 with TRBJ1-3; no reliable D call. Between the trimmed V and J ends, which lost 1 base and 3 bases, there was a span of 10 bases. The CDR3 has 15 amino acids. Germline CDR1 and CDR2: SGHAT and FQNNGV. Here the CDR3 DNA reads TGTGCCAGCAGCTTAGCCGCCAGGATTGGAAACACCATATATTTT. Translation: CASSLAARIGNTIYF.

This chain uses TRBV28 with TRBJ2-5; 8 positions agree with TRBD2. CDR1 is MDHEN and CDR2 is SYDVKM in the germline V gene. The CDR3 is 20 residues long. Trimming took 2 bases from V and 2 from J; bases not matched to a gene: 19. CDR3 loop: CASSLTFPAPLREGQETQYF. CDR3 nucleotide sequence: TGTGCCAGCAGTTTAACCTTCCCAGCGCCACTCCGGGAGGGGCAAGAGACCCAGTACTTC.

This clone was seen just once. CDR3: CASSFSGVVGETQYF. The CDR3 DNA reads as TGCGCCAGCAGCTTCTCGGGGGTAGTCGGGGAGACCCAGTACTTC. V is TRBV5-1 and J is TRBJ2-5; TRBD2 is a possible D gene (6 bases). This CDR3 is built from 15 residues. Germline V CDR1 and CDR2: SGHRS, YFSETQ. Trimming cost V 2 bases and J 5 bases, with 16 bases left between them.

The chain joins TRBV2 to TRBJ1-1; TRBD1 matches 7 bases. The CDR3 is made up of 16 amino acids. The V gene's germline CDR1 is SNHLY and CDR2 FYNNEI. V lost 4 bases to trimming and J lost 3 bases; unmatched junction nucleotides: 11. The CDR3 sequence is CASSGGQSYIYTEAFF. The CDR3 DNA is TGTGCCAGCAGTGGGGGACAGTCTTACATTTACACTGAAGCTTTCTTT. The full variable domain, rest sourced from reference TRBV2 and TRBJ1-1, is EPEVTQTPSHQVTQMGQEVILRCVPISNHLYFYWYRQILGQKVEFLVSFYNNEISEKSEIFDDQFSVERPDGSNFTLKIRSTKLEDSAMYFCASSGGQSYIYTEAFFGQGTRLTVV.

The V and J genes are TRBV24-1 and TRBJ1-5; 8 nucleotides agree with TRBD1. This CDR3 has 15 residues. The germline V gene has CDR1 KGHDR and CDR2 SFDVKD. With V trimmed by 5 bases and J by 6 bases, 8 bases remained unmatched. The CDR3 here is CATSAGQTGAQPQHF. CDR3 bases: TGTGCCACCAGTGCGGGTCAGACAGGGGCTCAGCCCCAGCATTTT.

This chain joins TRBV19 and TRBJ2-1; D is undetermined. CDR1 is LNHDA, CDR2 SQIVND, per germline (reference sequence). The CDR3 sequence is 14 residues long. V dropped 10 bases and J dropped 4 bases, with 17 bases sitting between them. The CDR3 loop is CATRFGDVYNEQFF. DNA for the CDR3: TGTGCCACCCGGTTCGGAGATGTATACAATGAGCAGTTCTTC. Drawing the rest from reference TRBV19 and TRBJ2-1, the complete variable domain is DGGITQSPKYLFRKEGQNVTLSCEQNLNHDAMYWYRQDPGQGLRLIYYSQIVNDFQKGDIAEGYSVSREKKESFPLTVTSAQKNPTAFYLCATRFGDVYNEQFFGPGTRLTVL.

CDR3: CACSKGGRLETQYF. CDR3 DNA sequence: TGTGCTTGCTCTAAAGGGGGCCGGTTGGAGACCCAGTACTTC. The genes are TRBV28 and TRBJ2-5; 7 positions match TRBD1. The CDR3 spans 14 residues. Per germline, CDR1 MDHEN and CDR2 SYDVKM.

This chain connects TRBV7-2 to TRBJ1-2; maybe TRBD1 (6 bases). From germline, CDR1 is SGHTA and CDR2 FQGNSA. CDR3 length: 15 residues. V was clipped by 0 bases and J by 7 bases, with 15 bases between them. The CDR3 DNA sequence: TGTGCCAGCAGCTTAGCGCTAACAGGGAGGGGTGGCTACACCTTC. Protein sequence: CASSLALTGRGGYTF.